A few counts support the clone carrying this T cell receptor beta chain. Its antigen is currently unknown. Healthy Caucasians were all of the donors. CDR1 and CDR2 from the germline V gene are DFQATT and SNEGSKA (reference sequence). The CDR3 has 14 amino acids. Trimming took 5 bases from V and 6 from J, leaving 17 bases between them. The sample originates from a study of identical twins. Regarding the study as a whole: Zero-insertion results could be subject to partial confounding by invariant MAIT and iNKT cells. Cord blood beta clonotypes present at high abundance carried fewer insertions; no such pattern appeared in memory repertoires.

TCRdb used MiXCR to reprocess the 5' RACE reads, holding one entry per CDR3 protein. The table lists around 480,000 distinct CDR3 sequences, 14% of them singletons. In addition, the sample was reused for a study of yellow fever vaccine responses in identical twins.

The chain joins TRBV20-1 to TRBJ2-1; D tentatively fits TRBD1 or TRBD2 (5 bases each). The sequence came from a young woman in good health. Material for sequencing was CD4+ T cells sorted from blood. The CDR3 region is CSASPLGTFNEQFF. DNA of the CDR3: TGCAGTGCTTCCCCTCTCGGGACGTTCAATGAGCAGTTCTTC.